Listed below are T cell receptor beta chains from one sample, sequenced in a study of low-dose radiotherapy and immunotherapy resistance in tumors. TCRdb passed the reads through MiXCR, listing each CDR3 protein once. This repertoire shows some 60,000 distinct CDR3 sequences, more than 20% found once; its top ten account for 6% to 7%. The sample consisted of PBMCs, taken before treatment. The receptors were sampled from a male donor with rectosigmoid adenocarcinoma. CDR3s include the opening cysteine and the closing phenylalanine or tryptophan. The D gene is left open where the match is weak. For some rows the clone size is stated as once, few or many, or as a class when expanded; others skip it.

V: TRBV29-1
D: TRBD1
J: TRBJ2-2
size: many
DNA: TGCAGCGTGGGGGGGACAGGGGGGACGAACACCGGGGAGCTGTTTTTT
CDR3: CSVGGTGGTNTGELFF

V: TRBV4-1
D: TRBD1
J: TRBJ2-7
size: NA
DNA: TGCGCCAGCAGTCCGTCGGGGACAGGGGTCTCCTACGAGCAGTACTTC
CDR3: CASSPSGTGVSYEQYF

V: TRBV24-1
D: TRBD2
J: TRBJ2-1
size: many
DNA: TGTGCCACCAGTGATCCCGGACTAGCGGGGGGTGGCAATGAGCAGTTCTTC
CDR3: CATSDPGLAGGGNEQFF

V: TRBV6-8
D: NA
J: TRBJ2-7
size: NA
DNA: TGTGCCAGCAGTTCCCGACAAATACAGTACGAGCAGTACTTC
CDR3: CASSSRQIQYEQYF

V: TRBV27
D: TRBD2
J: TRBJ2-7
size: many
DNA: TGTGCCAGCAGTTTAGGGTTTGTTGGGACTAGCGGGAGGAACGAGCAGTACTTC
CDR3: CASSLGFVGTSGRNEQYF

V: TRBV6-1
D: NA
J: TRBJ1-2
size: NA
DNA: TGTGCCAGCACCAACGACAGAACGGCTGGCTACACCTTC
CDR3: CASTNDRTAGYTF

V: TRBV6-2/TRBV6-3
D: TRBD2
J: TRBJ2-1
size: many
DNA: TGTGCCAGCAGTTCCGGGACTAGCCGCTCCTACAATGAGCAGTTCTTC
CDR3: CASSSGTSRSYNEQFF

V: TRBV11-2
D: NA
J: TRBJ1-1
size: many
DNA: TGTGCCAGCAGCACCCCAACGATAAGGGCTGAAGCTTTCTTT
CDR3: CASSTPTIRAEAFF

V: TRBV7-6
D: NA
J: TRBJ1-5
size: many
DNA: TGTGCCAGCAGCTTATTGGATCAGCCCCAGCATTTT
CDR3: CASSLLDQPQHF

V: TRBV5-1
D: NA
J: TRBJ2-1
size: many
DNA: TGCGCCAGCAGCTCCCCTCCGGGCAGCTCCTACAATGAGCAGTTCTTC
CDR3: CASSSPPGSSYNEQFF

V: TRBV27
D: TRBD1
J: TRBJ2-3
size: few
DNA: TGTGCCAGCAGGGGGAGTGTGACAGGGGAAACAGATACGCAGTATTTT
CDR3: CASRGSVTGETDTQYF

V: TRBV7-8
D: NA
J: TRBJ2-7
size: many
DNA: TGTGCCAGCAGCTTAGCTTACAGCCTCTACGAGCAGTACTTC
CDR3: CASSLAYSLYEQYF

V: TRBV12-3/TRBV12-4
D: NA
J: TRBJ1-5
size: many
DNA: TGTGCCAGCAGTTATCAGAGCAATCAGCCCCAGCATTTT
CDR3: CASSYQSNQPQHF

V: TRBV19
D: TRBD1
J: TRBJ1-5
size: many
DNA: TGTGCCAGTAGTATTTACGTGGGGACAGTCGGTCAGCCCCAGCATTTT
CDR3: CASSIYVGTVGQPQHF

V: TRBV4-1
D: NA
J: TRBJ1-2
size: many
DNA: TGCGCCAGCAGCCAAGAGGAAGGGTTCTCCGGCTACACCTTC
CDR3: CASSQEEGFSGYTF

V: TRBV3-1
D: NA
J: TRBJ2-3
size: few
DNA: TGTGCCAGCAGCCAAGAAGATACGCAGTATTTT
CDR3: CASSQEDTQYF

V: TRBV14
D: TRBD1
J: TRBJ2-7
size: many
DNA: TGTGCCAGCCCCCGGGGACAGGTGTCGGCTGAGCAGTACTTC
CDR3: CASPRGQVSAEQYF

V: TRBV14
D: NA
J: TRBJ2-7
size: many
DNA: TGTGCCAGCAGCCAAGATCCGGGCTACGAGCAGTACTTC
CDR3: CASSQDPGYEQYF

V: TRBV7-2
D: TRBD1
J: TRBJ1-6
size: many
DNA: TGTGCCAGTAGCGGACAGGGTGTCGCCTCACCCCTCCACTTT
CDR3: CASSGQGVASPLHF

V: TRBV18
D: TRBD1
J: TRBJ2-1
size: many
DNA: TGTGCCAGCTCACTTTCCGGGACAGGGGGCCCGAATGAGCAGTTCTTC
CDR3: CASSLSGTGGPNEQFF

V: TRBV24-1
D: NA
J: TRBJ2-2
size: NA
DNA: TGTGCCACCAGTGATTCCACCAGGGCCAGGAGGAACACCGGGGAGCTGTTTTTT
CDR3: CATSDSTRARRNTGELFF

V: TRBV5-1
D: NA
J: TRBJ2-3
size: many
DNA: TGCGCCAGCAGCTTGGTGCAGGGAAGCACAGATACGCAGTATTTT
CDR3: CASSLVQGSTDTQYF

V: TRBV7-2
D: TRBD2
J: TRBJ2-5
size: many
DNA: TGTGCCAGCAGCTTTCTAGCGGGGCGCCAAGAGACCCAGTACTTC
CDR3: CASSFLAGRQETQYF

V: TRBV10-3
D: NA
J: TRBJ2-2
size: many
DNA: TGTGCCATCAGGCAGAACACCGGGGAGCTGTTTTTT
CDR3: CAIRQNTGELFF

V: TRBV10-2
D: TRBD1
J: TRBJ2-7
size: NA
DNA: TGCGCCAGCAGCCCCGGGACAGGGGTGAAAGAGCAGTACTTC
CDR3: CASSPGTGVKEQYF

V: TRBV27
D: NA
J: TRBJ2-2
size: NA
DNA: TGTGCCAGCAGTTTTTATCAGGGGAAGGCCGGGGAGCTGTTTTTT
CDR3: CASSFYQGKAGELFF

V: TRBV20-1
D: NA
J: TRBJ1-6
size: many
DNA: TGCAGTGCTAGCCCCGACAATGGACCCCTCCACTTT
CDR3: CSASPDNGPLHF

V: TRBV15
D: NA
J: TRBJ2-6
size: many
DNA: TGTGCCACCAGCCGATTAACAGGGGCGGGAACCGGGGCCAACGTCCTGACTTTC
CDR3: CATSRLTGAGTGANVLTF

V: TRBV19
D: NA
J: TRBJ1-2
size: many
DNA: TGTGCCAGTAGTATCCCCGCCGGAGCTAACTATGGCTACACCTTC
CDR3: CASSIPAGANYGYTF

V: TRBV5-5
D: TRBD1
J: TRBJ2-1
size: few
DNA: TGTGCCAGCAGCTCCGGACAGGGGGCCAATGAGCAGTTCTTC
CDR3: CASSSGQGANEQFF

V: TRBV14
D: NA
J: TRBJ1-4
size: many
DNA: TGTGCCAGCAGCCGCAATGGGAGGACTAATGAAAAACTGTTTTTT
CDR3: CASSRNGRTNEKLFF

V: TRBV6-2/TRBV6-3
D: TRBD1
J: TRBJ1-1
size: many
DNA: TGTGCCAGCAGTTACGTCGTTGGACAGGGATACACTGAAGCTTTCTTT
CDR3: CASSYVVGQGYTEAFF